The rows below give T cell receptor beta chains drawn from one sample of a study of T cell responses to AZD1222 COVID-19 vaccine. Method: immunoSEQ multiplex PCR; TCRdb's copy keeps in-frame clones and lacks some. The sample yields 100,000 to 130,000 clones, 86% seen once. Sequenced material: peripheral blood, taken on day 0 of AZD1222 vaccination. These receptors originate from an adult in good health. Each CDR3 is given with its conserved first and last residue. Each record gives: CDR3 length, J gene, clone size, D gene, V gene, CDR3 protein, CDR3 DNA. A D gene is named only where the DNA matches it firmly. Size values are once, few and many counts, or a class for expanded clones, and some rows have none.

>13|TRBJ1-1|-|-|TRBV5-1
CASQFTADTEAFF
TGCGCCAGCCAATTCACCGCGGACACTGAAGCTTTCTTT
>17|TRBJ2-1|-|-|TRBV6-2/TRBV6-3
CASSYSSSGYLNNEQFF
TGTGCCAGCAGTTACTCGAGTTCGGGTTACCTAAACAATGAGCAGTTCTTC
>15|TRBJ1-5|-|-|TRBV6-1
CASSEGARMNQPQHF
TGTGCCAGCAGTGAAGGCGCCAGGATGAATCAGCCCCAGCATTTT
>14|TRBJ1-6|-|TRBD1|TRBV5-6
CASTNRGGNSPLHF
TGTGCCAGCACCAACAGGGGCGGTAATTCACCCCTCCACTTT
>11|TRBJ2-7|-|-|TRBV28
CASRRGYEQYF
TGTGCCAGCCGCAGGGGATACGAGCAGTACTTC
>14|TRBJ2-5|-|-|TRBV6-2/TRBV6-3
CASSYLGPRETQYF
TGTGCCAGCAGTTATCTGGGGCCGCGGGAGACCCAGTACTTC
>14|TRBJ2-1|-|TRBD2|TRBV19
CASSQRGNYNEQFF
TGTGCCAGTAGTCAGCGGGGTAACTACAATGAGCAGTTCTTC
>14|TRBJ1-2|-|TRBD1|TRBV9
CASASGTGRYGYTF
TGTGCCAGCGCGTCCGGGACAGGGCGATATGGCTACACCTTC
>12|TRBJ2-3|-|TRBD2|TRBV5-4
CASSPGGDTQYF
TGTGCCAGCAGCCCGGGGGGGGATACGCAGTATTTT
>16|TRBJ1-1|-|-|TRBV3-1/TRBV3-2
CASSQDLGVSGTEAFF
TGTGCCAGCAGCCAAGATCTCGGGGTGAGTGGTACTGAAGCTTTCTTT
>15|TRBJ2-7|-|-|TRBV4-2
CASSQESSGRYEQYF
TGTGCCAGCAGCCAAGAGTCTAGTGGCCGCTACGAGCAGTACTTC
>14|TRBJ1-1|-|TRBD1|TRBV6-5
CASSRTGTDTEAFF
TGTGCCAGCAGTCGGACAGGCACGGACACTGAAGCTTTCTTT
>16|TRBJ2-1|-|-|TRBV4-3
CASSQDSWSDYNEQFF
TGCGCCAGCAGCCAAGATTCCTGGTCAGATTACAATGAGCAGTTCTTC
>14|TRBJ1-4|few|-|TRBV5-1
CASSLGPHNEKLFF
TGCGCCAGCAGCTTGGGACCGCATAATGAAAAACTGTTTTTT
>14|TRBJ1-5|-|-|TRBV11-2
CASSLDQGNQPQHF
TGTGCCAGCAGCTTAGATCAAGGGAATCAGCCCCAGCATTTT
>15|TRBJ1-3|-|TRBD1|TRBV9
CASSWTGGPGNTIYF
TGTGCCAGCAGCTGGACAGGGGGGCCTGGAAACACCATATATTTT
>13|TRBJ1-5|-|-|TRBV28
CASSLDRGRPQHF
TGTGCCAGCAGTTTAGATCGGGGCCGGCCCCAGCATTTT
>15|TRBJ2-2|-|TRBD1|TRBV7-2
CASSPTGGGPGELFF
TGTGCCAGCAGCCCGACAGGGGGGGGCCCCGGGGAGCTGTTTTTT
>13|TRBJ1-1|-|-|TRBV28
CASSTRVGTEAFF
TGTGCCAGCAGTACCAGGGTAGGCACTGAAGCTTTCTTT
>16|TRBJ2-1|-|-|TRBV21-1
CASSKCIAGAYNEQFF
TGTGCCAGCAGCAAATGTATAGCGGGGGCCTACAATGAGCAGTTCTTC
>14|TRBJ1-4|-|-|TRBV5-8
CASSSARGLERLFF
TGTGCCAGCAGCTCGGCGCGGGGCTTGGAGAGGTTGTTTTTT
>12|TRBJ1-5|few|-|TRBV12-3/TRBV12-4
CASTLNTRPQHF
TGTGCCAGCACCCTCAATACTAGGCCCCAGCATTTT
>16|TRBJ2-3|-|-|TRBV9
CASSAPGGRSTDTQYF
TGTGCCAGCAGCGCTCCGGGGGGCCGAAGCACAGATACGCAGTATTTT
>14|TRBJ1-4|-|-|TRBV7-2
CASSLWGTSEKLFF
TGTGCCAGCAGCTTATGGGGGACGAGTGAAAAACTGTTTTTT
>13|TRBJ2-5|-|-|TRBV11-2
CASSLGLEETQYF
TGTGCCAGCAGCTTAGGGTTAGAAGAGACCCAGTACTTC
>14|TRBJ1-1|-|-|TRBV6-5
CASSWSQLNTEAFF
TGTGCTAGCAGTTGGTCCCAGCTGAACACTGAAGCTTTCTTT
>15|TRBJ2-3|-|-|TRBV5-1
CASSSVPPSTDTQYF
TGCGCCAGCAGCTCGGTACCCCCTAGCACAGATACGCAGTATTTT
>14|TRBJ1-2|-|TRBD1|TRBV6-5
CASSDTTGGHGYTF
TGTGCCAGCAGCGATACGACAGGGGGCCATGGCTACACCTTC
>15|TRBJ2-7|-|TRBD2|TRBV18
CASSLGRGATYEQYF
TGTGCCAGCTCACTGGGGCGGGGGGCGACCTACGAGCAGTACTTC
>13|TRBJ1-1|-|-|TRBV5-1
CASSVPANTEAFF
TGCGCCAGCAGTGTCCCAGCGAACACTGAAGCTTTCTTT
>17|TRBJ1-1|-|TRBD1|TRBV7-9
CASSLSGGGYWNTEAFF
TGTGCCAGCAGCTTATCAGGGGGCGGTTATTGGAACACTGAAGCTTTCTTT
>14|TRBJ1-2|-|TRBD1|TRBV28
CASRPTGGVYGYTF
TGTGCCAGCAGGCCTACAGGGGGCGTCTATGGCTACACCTTC